The 19 T cell receptor beta chains below come from one sample, sequenced in a study of shared clonotypes between healthy human individuals. The protocol was immunoSEQ multiplex PCR, while the TCRdb copy is restricted to in-frame clones and leaves out a portion. Here the sample spans more than 500,000 clones, around 95% being singletons. The sample was naive CD4+ T cells sorted from blood. Subset here: CD45RA+ positively selected. These TCRs come from a woman aged 25-40 years in good health.

CDR3 sequence (DNA): TGTGCCAGCACCCCACAGGGGTACACTGAAGCTTTCTTT. This encodes CASTPQGYTEAFF. The gene calls are TRBV27 and TRBJ1-1; TRBD1 matches at 7 bases. The germline V gene has CDR1 MNHEY and CDR2 SMNVEV (reference sequence). The CDR3 totals 13 residues. After removal of 7 bases from V and 3 bases from J, the junction contained 5 bases not matched to a gene.

The sample holds one count of this clone. The chain employs TRBV5-1 and TRBJ2-1; possible D gene TRBD2, 5 bases. V was pared by 5 bases and J by 2 bases, with 14 bases between. The CDR3 sequence is 15 residues long. Germline values: CDR1 SGHRS, CDR2 YFSETQ. The CDR3 DNA reads as TGCGCCAGCAGGGAGGAACTGCTGGCCTACAATGAGCAGTTCTTC. It specifies CASREELLAYNEQFF.

This chain connects TRBV6-5 to TRBJ2-7, with D possibly TRBD1 on 6 matching bases. The V end was cut by 6 bases, the J end by 3 bases, with 15 bases between. This CDR3 is 14 amino acids long. Per the germline V gene, CDR1 is MNHEY and CDR2 is SVGAGI. The CDR3 DNA follows: TGTGCCAGCAGGAATACGGGACAAAACTACGAGCAGTACTTC. Its translation is CASRNTGQNYEQYF.

V gene TRBV5-4 combines with J gene TRBJ2-7; D possibly matches TRBD1 or TRBD2 (6 bases each). The ends were cut back, 5 bases at V and 3 bases at J, with 18 bases in the middle. This CDR3 has 15 amino acids. The germline V gene has CDR1 SGHNT and CDR2 YYREEE (reference sequence). This chain's CDR3 is CASRRGDTVGYEQYF. The CDR3 DNA sequence: TGTGCCAGCAGGCGCGGGGACACCGTCGGCTACGAGCAGTACTTC.

This chain uses TRBV2 with TRBJ1-4; D remains ambiguous. Trimming cost V 6 bases and J 6 bases, with 11 bases left between them. CDR3 length: 13 amino acids. Per germline, CDR1 SNHLY and CDR2 FYNNEI. The CDR3 DNA follows: TGTGCCAGCAGATCGGGCGTGGATGAAAAACTGTTTTTT. Amino acid sequence: CASRSGVDEKLFF. The whole variable domain, filled in from reference TRBV2 and TRBJ1-4, reads EPEVTQTPSHQVTQMGQEVILRCVPISNHLYFYWYRQILGQKVEFLVSFYNNEISEKSEIFDDQFSVERPDGSNFTLKIRSTKLEDSAMYFCASRSGVDEKLFFGSGTQLSVL.

The CDR3 region has the DNA TGTGCCAGCAGTCCTAGCGGAACCACCACAGATACGCAGTATTTT. It encodes CASSPSGTTTDTQYF. V usage is TRBV5-4 and J usage is TRBJ2-3, with 7 bases that match TRBD2. V lost 5 bases to trimming and J lost 2 bases; unmatched junction nucleotides: 8. CDR1 and CDR2 (germline): SGHNT, YYREEE (reference sequence). The CDR3 totals 15 residues.

This chain connects TRBV11-3 to TRBJ1-1, with a possible D match to TRBD1 (6 bases). The CDR3 spans 12 residues. Germline V lookup: CDR1 SGHNT, CDR2 YENEEA. Trimming pared 5 bases from V and 8 bases from J, leaving 12 bases between. CDR3 nucleotides: TGTGCCAGCAGCGGGATGGGGACAGAAGCTTTCTTT. Its protein is CASSGMGTEAFF.

This chain connects TRBV30 to TRBJ2-5; D unclear. Gene TRBJ2-7 matches the end of the DNA better, so the J call may be wrong. Germline V gene data show CDR1 as GTSNPN and CDR2 as SVGIG (reference sequence). CDR3 length: 14 residues. This CDR3 reads CAWSVWAGSYEQYF. CDR3 in DNA: TGTGCCTGGAGTGTGTGGGCCGGCTCCTACGAGCAGTACTTC.

V and J are TRBV5-8 and TRBJ1-1; D unclear. The CDR3 is made up of 11 amino acids. CDR1 is SGHTS, CDR2 YDEGEE, per germline. The V and J ends lost 1 base and 3 bases respectively, with 1 base between them. CDR3 protein: CASSLYTEAFF. Here the CDR3 DNA reads TGTGCCAGCAGCTTGTACACTGAAGCTTTCTTT. Complete variable domain (other parts from reference TRBV5-8 and TRBJ1-1): EAGVTQSPTHLIKTRGQQATLRCSPISGHTSVYWYQQALGLGLQFLLWYDEGEERNRGNFPPRFSGRQFPNYSSELNVNALELEDSALYLCASSLYTEAFFGQGTRLTVV.

The V and J genes are TRBV11-2 and TRBJ1-2; D unresolved. The CDR3 spans 12 residues. V was clipped by 4 bases and J by 7 bases, with 10 bases between them. The germline gives CDR1 SGHAT, CDR2 FQNNGV. The CDR3 here is CASSSRARGYTF. The CDR3 bases are TGTGCCAGCAGCTCCCGGGCTCGTGGCTACACCTTC.

The chain carries TRBV5-6 and TRBJ2-5; tentatively, D is TRBD1 (5 bases). The J call is uncertain, as TRBJ2-7 better fits the DNA end. CDR1 SGHDT and CDR2 YYEEEE come from the germline V gene. The CDR3 runs to 15 residues. In nucleotides, the CDR3 is TGTGCCAGCAGCTTGGAAGGGGTGCCCTCCTACGAGCAGTACTTC. Translated: CASSLEGVPSYEQYF.

The rearrangement uses TRBV6-6 and TRBJ1-1; 11 nucleotides match TRBD1. The CDR3 spans 16 residues. The germline V gene has CDR1 MNHNY and CDR2 SVGAGI (reference sequence). The ends lost 0 bases at V and 7 bases at J; junction bases unmatched: 7. DNA of the CDR3: TGTGCCAGCAGTTACTCCTGGACAGGGGGCGCAGGTGAAGCTTTCTTT. Translating it yields CASSYSWTGGAGEAFF.

V gene TRBV10-2 combines with J gene TRBJ1-1; 8 bases agree with TRBD1. Trimming cost V 6 bases and J 1 base; bases outside gene matches: 10. Per the germline V gene, CDR1 is WSHSY and CDR2 is SAAADI. This CDR3 is 16 amino acids long. CDR3 region: CASRASGGAGNTEAFF. Written as DNA, the CDR3 is TGCGCCAGCAGAGCTTCAGGGGGCGCTGGGAACACTGAAGCTTTCTTT.

This chain uses TRBV7-9 with TRBJ1-1; TRBD1 might be the D (5 bases). The CDR3 sequence is 14 residues long. Germline V gene sequence: CDR1 SEHNR, CDR2 FQNEAQ (reference sequence). The germline V and J ends were trimmed by 5 bases and 2 bases, with 12 bases remaining between them. The DNA of the CDR3 is TGTGCCAGCAGCAGTGGGACGGCAAACACTGAAGCTTTCTTT. This translates into CASSSGTANTEAFF.

V usage is TRBV18 and J usage is TRBJ2-7, with 10 nucleotides matching TRBD1. The CDR3 runs to 19 residues. Germline lookup yields CDR1 KGHSH and CDR2 LQKENI. V lost 5 bases to trimming and J lost 0 bases; unmatched junction nucleotides: 16. The CDR3 region is CASSAKFKGQGISSYEQYF. Here the CDR3 DNA reads TGTGCCAGCTCAGCCAAATTTAAGGGACAGGGGATCAGCTCCTACGAGCAGTACTTC.

This chain connects TRBV2 to TRBJ2-1; weak D call: TRBD2 (6 bases). The CDR3 has 15 residues. In germline, CDR1 is SNHLY, CDR2 FYNNEI. Deletions cut 4 bases from V and 1 base from J, with 11 bases between. This CDR3 reads CASSVGTGSYNEQFF. CDR3 nucleotide sequence: TGTGCCAGCAGTGTGGGGACTGGGTCCTACAATGAGCAGTTCTTC.

The chain is built from TRBV28 and TRBJ2-5; weak D call: TRBD2 (6 bases). Germline V gene lookup returns CDR1 MDHEN and CDR2 SYDVKM. This CDR3 has 12 amino acids. V shed 2 bases and J shed 7 bases, with 8 bases lying between them. The CDR3 here is CASSLNSGTQYF. In DNA form, the CDR3 reads TGTGCCAGCAGTTTAAATAGCGGGACCCAGTACTTC.

The V and J genes are TRBV20-1 and TRBJ1-1; D ambiguous. The germline V gene encodes CDR1 DFQATT and CDR2 SNEGSKA (reference sequence). Trimming took 4 bases from V and 0 from J, leaving 3 bases between them. The CDR3 has 11 amino acids. DNA of the CDR3: TGCAGTGCTATAATGAACACTGAAGCTTTCTTT. This gives the protein CSAIMNTEAFF.

The V and J genes are TRBV29-1 and TRBJ2-7; 14 nucleotides align to TRBD2. This CDR3 is 14 amino acids long. The germline CDR1 and CDR2 sequences are SQVTM and ANQGSEA. V lost 6 bases and J lost 6; bases outside the gene matches: 7. The CDR3, as DNA: TGCAGCGTCTACGGGACTAGCGGGAGTGTCGAGCAGTACTTC. Translation: CSVYGTSGSVEQYF.